This entry is about one TCR beta chain. Its antigen has not been determined. No quality values exist for individual bases; no much larger clone is one base distant. This sample is drawn from a study of CD8 T cells in Susac syndrome (dated by TCRdb to about 2019). In terms of the full investigation: The study used repertoire sequencing to test whether antigen drove CD8+ T cell activation and differentiation in Susac syndrome. Beyond this particular receptor, the publication reports: The study acknowledged that relatively few individuals were included in the TCR sequencing and HLA analysis.

RNA was extracted using the RNeasy kit, and about 0.5 to 1 ug of the RNA was reverse transcribed with random hexamers. The immunoSEQ multiplex PCR assay, which covers 54 Vbeta and 13 Jbeta segments, was used to amplify TCR beta CDR3 regions. PCR amplification bias was corrected by using a synthetic template baseline for primer optimization and computational correction. The study's own analysis went as follows. Only productive sequences were kept, with reads annotated to V, D and J genes according to IMGT and analyzed in immunoSEQ Analyzer. To calculate clonality, Shannon entropy was normalized by log2 of the number of productive unique sequences and then subtracted from one. Public and private clones were assessed among the 100 most prevalent clones of each patient and control. Susac-specific clones were defined as absent from healthy and MS cohorts, about 1,000 published viral clones and other ImmuneACCESS disease sequences. TCRdb itself trimmed the public reads at Q25 with fastp, ran MiXCR and retained productive beta chains. All rows with the same CDR3 protein become a single entry with the most common DNA and genes. For this entry, the V and J calls and clone size follow TCRdb and not the study's own pipeline. For this sample there are 130,000 or so distinct CDR3 sequences; around 96% appear just once. In total, the top ten clones hold over 0.1% of the sample.

Peripheral blood CD8+ and CD4+ T cells from healthy donors, Susac syndrome patients and multiple sclerosis patients were profiled by high-throughput TCR beta sequencing. The multiple sclerosis controls were treatment-naive patients who had stable or active relapsing-remitting disease and met the revised McDonald criteria. CD8+ TEMRA cells were enriched by FACS, while bulk CD8+ and CD4+ T cells were purified by magnetic negative isolation. Blood was collected in EDTA tubes and processed within 24 hours, with PBMCs isolated through density gradient centrifugation. PBMCs intended for TCR sequencing were frozen in liquid nitrogen and were later thawed in a 37 degrees C water bath. The sorted or isolated CD4+, CD8+ and CD8+ TEMRA cells reached a purity of at least 90%. At the junction V is shortened by 3 bases and J by 3 bases; bases outside the gene matches: 10. From its cysteine to its phenylalanine, the CDR3 spans 16 amino acids. Just the 48-base CDR3 DNA is kept, in frame starting at base 1. The germline V gene yields KGHSH for CDR1 and LQKENI for CDR2.

The chain couples TRBV18 to TRBJ1-2; 7 bases in the junction line up with TRBD1. The TCR originated in a human donor with multiple sclerosis. Sequencing used CD4+ T cells from PBMCs. CDR3 loop: CASSPSHPGQDYGYTF. The nucleotide sequence is TGTGCCAGCTCACCCTCTCACCCAGGACAGGACTATGGCTACACCTTC.